This TCR beta chain is from a study of blood T cell repertoires in COVID-19. Study information: From the United States, Italy and Spain came samples of acute and convalescent COVID-19. Nucleic acid was either cDNA or gDNA, and it came from T cells, B-cell-depleted T cells, or PBMCs.

The CDR3 contains 14 residues. V dropped 10 bases and J dropped 4; count of bases not matched to a gene: 8. CDR1 is MNHEY, CDR2 SVGAGI, per germline. This clone was detected only a few times. Study processing details: Amplification of reference gene primers provided the estimated nucleated cell counts. The protocol was immunoSEQ multiplex PCR, while the TCRdb copy is restricted to in-frame clones and leaves out a portion. V and J calls and clone size follow that table, whereas D and trimming were derived from the DNA. The sample has about 300,000 clones, around 90% seen once; the top ten hold just under 9.5%.

This sequence joins TRBV6-5 and TRBJ2-1; 9 bases align to TRBD1. This TCR was recovered from a man aged 18-30 years with active or convalescent COVID-19. Material for sequencing was peripheral blood. The DNA of the CDR3 is TGTGCCACCCTGGGACAGGGCATTTACAATGAGCAGTTCTTC. Translation: CATLGQGIYNEQFF.